This TCR beta chain emerged from a study of CD8 T cells in ankylosing spondylitis. This clonotype turned up a few times. V was pared by 6 bases and J by 4 bases, with 9 bases of the junction left unmatched. Looked up from germline, CDR1 is SGHTA and CDR2 is FQGNSA. The CDR3 runs to 15 residues. In TCRdb, the 5' RACE reads were re-called with MiXCR into one record per CDR3 protein. The top ten clones hold under 15% of a sample with 380,000 or so distinct CDR3 sequences, 20% of them seen once. The material sequenced was blood, either unsorted or a sorted T cell fraction (not recorded which). V gene TRBV7-2 combines with J gene TRBJ2-1; TRBD1 agrees at 7 bases. This TCR came from a male donor with ankylosing spondylitis or in good health (not recorded which). CDR3 coding DNA: TGTGCCAGCAGGATTACCGGGACAGTATACAATGAGCAGTTCTTC. Protein sequence: CASRITGTVYNEQFF.